The subject of this entry is one T cell receptor (beta chain). Its antigen is currently unknown. TCRdb's copy holds only in-frame clones and misses some; the assay was immunoSEQ multiplex PCR. Counted here are nearly 1 million clones, more than 75% occurring once; the ten biggest clones make up approximately 1.5%. The sample originates from a study of shared clonotypes between healthy human individuals. The overall study: Per donor, CD8 memory used one plate, CD8 naive used two, CD4 memory used three and CD4 naive used three. Study results and caveats: Few donors restricted represented genetic and exposure-history diversity.

The CDR3 loop spans 17 amino acids. The junction had 9 bases not matched to a gene; V was cut back by 3 bases and J by 0 bases. Germline values: CDR1 SQVTM, CDR2 ANQGSEA. This chain uses TRBV29-1 with TRBJ2-2, with TRBD1 matching over 8 bases. The material sequenced was memory CD4+ T cells sorted from blood. The subset: CD45RA-negative fraction. This sequence was found in a man aged 18 to 29 in good health. CDR3 region: CSVDGQGADPNTGELFF. CDR3 in DNA: TGCAGCGTTGATGGCCAGGGGGCGGACCCGAACACCGGGGAGCTGTTTTTT.